This T cell receptor (beta chain) is from a study of control samples from healthy donors and cancer patients (dated by TCRdb to 2018 to 2021). V and J are trimmed by 4 bases and 8 bases, and the gene matches miss 9 bases of the junction. The CDR3 contains 14 residues, cysteine and phenylalanine counted. Only the CDR3 DNA is retained, 42 bases long and in frame from the first base. From the germline V gene, CDR1 is ENHRY and CDR2 is SYGVKD. The protocol used for the library was the immunoSEQ multiplex PCR assay. The table comes from immuneACCESS by way of TCRdb, which keeps in-frame sequences with V and J called. Part of the clones is missing from these tables; in studies checked, under half for an unresolved V gene and the rest for unknown reasons. The sample contains 85,000 to 95,000 clones, less than 90% of them found a single time. Around 15% of the sample rests with the top ten. This clone was detected only once. Its antigen remains unidentified. Base qualities are not at hand, and no much larger clone is one base apart.

The sequence links TRBV10-3 to TRBJ2-3; TRBD2 agrees with 7 junctional bases. Material: blood. The clonotype originates from a woman in her 70s in good health. The nucleotides read TGTGCCATCAGTGGGACTAGTATCCAAGGTACGCAGTATTTT. Protein translation: CAISGTSIQGTQYF.